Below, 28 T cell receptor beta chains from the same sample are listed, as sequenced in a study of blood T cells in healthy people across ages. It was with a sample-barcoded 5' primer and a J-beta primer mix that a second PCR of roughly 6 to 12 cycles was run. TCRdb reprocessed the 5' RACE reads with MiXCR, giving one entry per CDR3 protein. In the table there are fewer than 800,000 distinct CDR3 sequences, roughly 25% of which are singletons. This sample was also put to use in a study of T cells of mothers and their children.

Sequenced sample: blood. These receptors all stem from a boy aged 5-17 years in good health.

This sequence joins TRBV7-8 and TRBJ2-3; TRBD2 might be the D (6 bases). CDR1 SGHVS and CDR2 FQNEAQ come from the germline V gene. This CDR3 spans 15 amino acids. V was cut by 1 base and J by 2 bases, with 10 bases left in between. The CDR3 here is CASSLVAGHTDTQYF. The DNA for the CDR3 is TGTGCCAGCAGCTTAGTGGCGGGGCACACAGATACGCAGTATTTT.

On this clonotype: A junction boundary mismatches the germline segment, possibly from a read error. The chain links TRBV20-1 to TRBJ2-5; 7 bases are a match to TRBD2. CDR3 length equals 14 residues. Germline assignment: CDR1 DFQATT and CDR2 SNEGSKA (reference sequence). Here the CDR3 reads CRAMKTGGGETQYF. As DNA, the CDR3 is TGCAGAGCTATGAAAACGGGAGGTGGAGAGACCCAGTACTTC.

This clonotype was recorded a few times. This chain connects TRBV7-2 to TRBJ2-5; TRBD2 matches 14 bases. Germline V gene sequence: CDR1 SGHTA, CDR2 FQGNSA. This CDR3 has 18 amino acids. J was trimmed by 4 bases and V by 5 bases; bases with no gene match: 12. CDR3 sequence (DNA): TGTGCCAGCAGCAACCCAGAGACTAGCGGGAGGGCCGTAGAGACCCAGTACTTC. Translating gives CASSNPETSGRAVETQYF.

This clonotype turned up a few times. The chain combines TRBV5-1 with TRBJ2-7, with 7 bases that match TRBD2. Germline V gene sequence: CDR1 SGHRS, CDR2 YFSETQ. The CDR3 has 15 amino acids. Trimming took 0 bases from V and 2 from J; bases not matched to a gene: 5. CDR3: CASSLGGTTTYEQYF. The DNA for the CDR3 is TGCGCCAGCAGCTTGGGGGGGACTACTACCTACGAGCAGTACTTC.

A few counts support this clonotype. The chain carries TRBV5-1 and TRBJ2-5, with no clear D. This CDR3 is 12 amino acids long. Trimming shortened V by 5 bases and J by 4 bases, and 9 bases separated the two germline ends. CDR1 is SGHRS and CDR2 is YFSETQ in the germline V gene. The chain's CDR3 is CASSEHGETQYF. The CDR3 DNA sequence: TGCGCCAGCAGTGAGCACGGAGAGACCCAGTACTTC.

The CDR3 bases are TGTGCCAGCGAAGGGCCGGATAAACAAGAGACCCAGTACTTC. It is translated as CASEGPDKQETQYF. J is TRBJ2-5 and V is TRBV7-9; D not certain. V was cut by 8 bases and J by 2 bases, with 15 bases left in between. The CDR3 spans 14 residues. Germline V gene sequence: CDR1 SEHNR, CDR2 FQNEAQ (reference sequence).

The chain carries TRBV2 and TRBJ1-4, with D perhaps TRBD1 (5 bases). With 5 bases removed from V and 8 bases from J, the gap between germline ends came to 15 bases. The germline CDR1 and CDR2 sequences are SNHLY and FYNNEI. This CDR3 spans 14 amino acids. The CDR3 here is CASSTGRGSEKLFF. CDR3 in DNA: TGTGCCAGCAGTACAGGAAGGGGTTCAGAAAAACTGTTTTTT.

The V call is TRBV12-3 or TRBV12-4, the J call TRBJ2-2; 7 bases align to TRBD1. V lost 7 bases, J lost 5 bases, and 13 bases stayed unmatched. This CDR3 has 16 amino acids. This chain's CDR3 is CASTEPGTVKTGELFF. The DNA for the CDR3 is TGTGCCAGCACCGAACCCGGGACAGTTAAAACCGGGGAGCTGTTTTTT.

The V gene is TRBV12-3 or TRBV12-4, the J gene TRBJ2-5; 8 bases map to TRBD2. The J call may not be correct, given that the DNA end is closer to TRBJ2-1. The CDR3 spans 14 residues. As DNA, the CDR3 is TGTGCCAGCAGTCCCCCGGGACTAGTCACTGAGCAGTTCTTC. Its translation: CASSPPGLVTEQFF.

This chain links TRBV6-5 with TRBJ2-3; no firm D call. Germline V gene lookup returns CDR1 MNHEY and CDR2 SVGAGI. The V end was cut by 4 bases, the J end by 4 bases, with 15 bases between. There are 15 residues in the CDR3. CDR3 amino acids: CASSSQGPFPDTQYF. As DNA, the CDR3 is TGTGCCAGCAGTTCCCAAGGACCCTTTCCAGATACGCAGTATTTT.

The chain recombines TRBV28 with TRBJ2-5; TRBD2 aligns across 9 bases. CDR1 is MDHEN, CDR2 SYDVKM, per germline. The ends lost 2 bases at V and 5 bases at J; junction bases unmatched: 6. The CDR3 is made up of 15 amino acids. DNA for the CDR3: TGTGCCAGCAGTTTAGCGGGAGGGCCGGACGAGACCCAGTACTTC. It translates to CASSLAGGPDETQYF.

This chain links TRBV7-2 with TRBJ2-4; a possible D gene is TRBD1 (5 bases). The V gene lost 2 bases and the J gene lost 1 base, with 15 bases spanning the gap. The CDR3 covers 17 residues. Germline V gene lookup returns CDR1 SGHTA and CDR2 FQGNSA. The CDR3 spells CASSLMVTALAKNIQYF. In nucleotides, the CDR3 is TGTGCCAGCAGCTTAATGGTGACAGCTCTCGCCAAAAACATTCAGTACTTC.

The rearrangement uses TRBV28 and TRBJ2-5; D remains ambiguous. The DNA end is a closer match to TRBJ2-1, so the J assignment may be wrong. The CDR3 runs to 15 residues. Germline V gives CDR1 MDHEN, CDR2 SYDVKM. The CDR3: CASSSLESQVDEQFF. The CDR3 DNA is TGTGCCAGCAGTTCGCTAGAAAGTCAAGTAGATGAGCAGTTCTTC.

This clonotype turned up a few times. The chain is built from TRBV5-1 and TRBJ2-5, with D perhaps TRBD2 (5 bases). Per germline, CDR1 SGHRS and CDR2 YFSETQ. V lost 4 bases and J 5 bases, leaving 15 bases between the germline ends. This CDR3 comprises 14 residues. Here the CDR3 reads CASSPGVQWETQYF. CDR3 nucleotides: TGCGCCAGCAGCCCCGGGGTTCAGTGGGAGACCCAGTACTTC. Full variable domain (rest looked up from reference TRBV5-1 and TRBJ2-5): KAGVTQTPRYLIKTRGQQVTLSCSPISGHRSVSWYQQTPGQGLQFLFEYFSETQRNKGNFPGRFSGRQFSNSRSEMNVSTLELGDSALYLCASSPGVQWETQYFGPGTRLLVL.

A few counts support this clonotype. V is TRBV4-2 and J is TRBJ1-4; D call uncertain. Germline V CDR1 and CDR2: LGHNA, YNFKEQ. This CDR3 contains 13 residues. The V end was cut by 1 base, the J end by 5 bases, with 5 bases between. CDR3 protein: CASSQVSNEKLFF. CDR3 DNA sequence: TGTGCCAGCAGCCAAGTTTCAAATGAAAAACTGTTTTTT.

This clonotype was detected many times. This CDR3 reads CASSPERDSAYEQYF. The DNA for the CDR3 is TGTGCCAGCTCGCCTGAGCGGGATTCAGCCTACGAGCAGTACTTC. The chain carries TRBV18 and TRBJ2-7; the match to TRBD2 covers 7 bases. Trimming took 6 bases from V and 2 from J; bases not matched to a gene: 10. Germline V gene lookup returns CDR1 KGHSH and CDR2 LQKENI. The CDR3 consists of 15 residues.

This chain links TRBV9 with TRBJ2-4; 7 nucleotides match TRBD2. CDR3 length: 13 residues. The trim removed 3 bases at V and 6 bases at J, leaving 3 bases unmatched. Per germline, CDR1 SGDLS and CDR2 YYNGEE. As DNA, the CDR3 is TGTGCCAGCAGCGCGGGAGGAAGAAACATTCAGTACTTC. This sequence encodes CASSAGGRNIQYF.

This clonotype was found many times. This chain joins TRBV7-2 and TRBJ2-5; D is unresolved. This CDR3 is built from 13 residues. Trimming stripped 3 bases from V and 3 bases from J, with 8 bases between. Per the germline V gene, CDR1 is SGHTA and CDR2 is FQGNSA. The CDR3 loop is CASSFDGEETQYF. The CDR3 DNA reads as TGTGCCAGCAGCTTTGATGGGGAAGAGACCCAGTACTTC.

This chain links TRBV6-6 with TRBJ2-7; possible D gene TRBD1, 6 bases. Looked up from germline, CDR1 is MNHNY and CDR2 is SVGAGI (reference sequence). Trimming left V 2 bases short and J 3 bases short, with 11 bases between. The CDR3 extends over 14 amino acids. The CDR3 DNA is TGTGCCAGCAGTTACGACAGGTGGGACTACGAGCAGTACTTC. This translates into CASSYDRWDYEQYF.

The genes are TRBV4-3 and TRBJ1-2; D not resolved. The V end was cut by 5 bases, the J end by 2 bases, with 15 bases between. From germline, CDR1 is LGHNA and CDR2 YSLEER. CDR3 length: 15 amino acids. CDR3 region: CASSYDRQMNYGYTF. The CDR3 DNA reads TGCGCCAGCAGCTACGACCGGCAAATGAACTATGGCTACACCTTC.

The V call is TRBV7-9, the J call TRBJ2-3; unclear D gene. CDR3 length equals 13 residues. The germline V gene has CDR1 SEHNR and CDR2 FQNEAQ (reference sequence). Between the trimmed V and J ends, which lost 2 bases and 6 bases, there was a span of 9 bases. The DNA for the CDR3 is TGTGCCAGCAGCTTACCAGCATGGGATACGCAGTATTTT. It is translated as CASSLPAWDTQYF.

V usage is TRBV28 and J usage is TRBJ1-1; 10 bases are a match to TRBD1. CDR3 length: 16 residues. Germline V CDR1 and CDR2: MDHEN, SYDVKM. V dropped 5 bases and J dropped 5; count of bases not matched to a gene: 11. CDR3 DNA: TGTGCCAGCAGTCTAACACGGACAGGGGGTAGAACTGAAGCTTTCTTT. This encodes CASSLTRTGGRTEAFF.

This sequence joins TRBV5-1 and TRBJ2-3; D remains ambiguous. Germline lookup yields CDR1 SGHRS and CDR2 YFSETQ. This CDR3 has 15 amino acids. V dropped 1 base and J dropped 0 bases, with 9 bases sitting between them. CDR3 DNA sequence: TGCGCCAGCAGCTTGCTGGGAAAAAGCACAGATACGCAGTATTTT. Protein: CASSLLGKSTDTQYF. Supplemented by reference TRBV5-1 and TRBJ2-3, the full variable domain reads KAGVTQTPRYLIKTRGQQVTLSCSPISGHRSVSWYQQTPGQGLQFLFEYFSETQRNKGNFPGRFSGRQFSNSRSEMNVSTLELGDSALYLCASSLLGKSTDTQYFGPGTRLTVL.

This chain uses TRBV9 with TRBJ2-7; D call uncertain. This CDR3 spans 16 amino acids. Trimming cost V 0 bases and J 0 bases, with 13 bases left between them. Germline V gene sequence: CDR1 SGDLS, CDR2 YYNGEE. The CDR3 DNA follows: TGTGCCAGCAGCGTAGCTCCCAGGACCCTCTCCTACGAGCAGTACTTC. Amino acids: CASSVAPRTLSYEQYF.

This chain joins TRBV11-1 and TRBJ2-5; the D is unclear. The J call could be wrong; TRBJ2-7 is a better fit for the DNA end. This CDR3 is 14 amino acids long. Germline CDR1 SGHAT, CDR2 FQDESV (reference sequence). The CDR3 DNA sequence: TGTGCCAGCAGCTTAGGTTCCCCGATGGACGAGCAGTACTTC. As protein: CASSLGSPMDEQYF.

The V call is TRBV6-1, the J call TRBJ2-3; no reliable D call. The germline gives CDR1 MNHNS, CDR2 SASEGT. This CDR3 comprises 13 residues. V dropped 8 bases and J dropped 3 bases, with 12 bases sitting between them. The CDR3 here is CASEIQRTDTQYF. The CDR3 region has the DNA TGTGCCAGCGAGATCCAGAGGACAGATACGCAGTATTTT.

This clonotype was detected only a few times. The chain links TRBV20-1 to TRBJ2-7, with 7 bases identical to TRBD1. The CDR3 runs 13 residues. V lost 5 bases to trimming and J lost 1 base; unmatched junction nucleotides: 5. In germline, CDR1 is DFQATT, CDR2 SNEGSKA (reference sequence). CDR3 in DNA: TGCAGTGCTCAGGGGGACCTTTCCTACGAGCAGTACTTC. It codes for CSAQGDLSYEQYF.

The chain's CDR3 is CASSLETSGGPNSYEQYF. CDR3 coding DNA: TGTGCCAGCAGCTTGGAGACTAGCGGGGGGCCAAACTCCTACGAGCAGTACTTC. The chain employs TRBV7-2 and TRBJ2-5, with 13 bases lining up with TRBD2. The tail of the sequence fits TRBJ2-7 better, so the J call may be wrong. This CDR3 is 18 amino acids long. Looked up from germline, CDR1 is SGHTA and CDR2 is FQGNSA.